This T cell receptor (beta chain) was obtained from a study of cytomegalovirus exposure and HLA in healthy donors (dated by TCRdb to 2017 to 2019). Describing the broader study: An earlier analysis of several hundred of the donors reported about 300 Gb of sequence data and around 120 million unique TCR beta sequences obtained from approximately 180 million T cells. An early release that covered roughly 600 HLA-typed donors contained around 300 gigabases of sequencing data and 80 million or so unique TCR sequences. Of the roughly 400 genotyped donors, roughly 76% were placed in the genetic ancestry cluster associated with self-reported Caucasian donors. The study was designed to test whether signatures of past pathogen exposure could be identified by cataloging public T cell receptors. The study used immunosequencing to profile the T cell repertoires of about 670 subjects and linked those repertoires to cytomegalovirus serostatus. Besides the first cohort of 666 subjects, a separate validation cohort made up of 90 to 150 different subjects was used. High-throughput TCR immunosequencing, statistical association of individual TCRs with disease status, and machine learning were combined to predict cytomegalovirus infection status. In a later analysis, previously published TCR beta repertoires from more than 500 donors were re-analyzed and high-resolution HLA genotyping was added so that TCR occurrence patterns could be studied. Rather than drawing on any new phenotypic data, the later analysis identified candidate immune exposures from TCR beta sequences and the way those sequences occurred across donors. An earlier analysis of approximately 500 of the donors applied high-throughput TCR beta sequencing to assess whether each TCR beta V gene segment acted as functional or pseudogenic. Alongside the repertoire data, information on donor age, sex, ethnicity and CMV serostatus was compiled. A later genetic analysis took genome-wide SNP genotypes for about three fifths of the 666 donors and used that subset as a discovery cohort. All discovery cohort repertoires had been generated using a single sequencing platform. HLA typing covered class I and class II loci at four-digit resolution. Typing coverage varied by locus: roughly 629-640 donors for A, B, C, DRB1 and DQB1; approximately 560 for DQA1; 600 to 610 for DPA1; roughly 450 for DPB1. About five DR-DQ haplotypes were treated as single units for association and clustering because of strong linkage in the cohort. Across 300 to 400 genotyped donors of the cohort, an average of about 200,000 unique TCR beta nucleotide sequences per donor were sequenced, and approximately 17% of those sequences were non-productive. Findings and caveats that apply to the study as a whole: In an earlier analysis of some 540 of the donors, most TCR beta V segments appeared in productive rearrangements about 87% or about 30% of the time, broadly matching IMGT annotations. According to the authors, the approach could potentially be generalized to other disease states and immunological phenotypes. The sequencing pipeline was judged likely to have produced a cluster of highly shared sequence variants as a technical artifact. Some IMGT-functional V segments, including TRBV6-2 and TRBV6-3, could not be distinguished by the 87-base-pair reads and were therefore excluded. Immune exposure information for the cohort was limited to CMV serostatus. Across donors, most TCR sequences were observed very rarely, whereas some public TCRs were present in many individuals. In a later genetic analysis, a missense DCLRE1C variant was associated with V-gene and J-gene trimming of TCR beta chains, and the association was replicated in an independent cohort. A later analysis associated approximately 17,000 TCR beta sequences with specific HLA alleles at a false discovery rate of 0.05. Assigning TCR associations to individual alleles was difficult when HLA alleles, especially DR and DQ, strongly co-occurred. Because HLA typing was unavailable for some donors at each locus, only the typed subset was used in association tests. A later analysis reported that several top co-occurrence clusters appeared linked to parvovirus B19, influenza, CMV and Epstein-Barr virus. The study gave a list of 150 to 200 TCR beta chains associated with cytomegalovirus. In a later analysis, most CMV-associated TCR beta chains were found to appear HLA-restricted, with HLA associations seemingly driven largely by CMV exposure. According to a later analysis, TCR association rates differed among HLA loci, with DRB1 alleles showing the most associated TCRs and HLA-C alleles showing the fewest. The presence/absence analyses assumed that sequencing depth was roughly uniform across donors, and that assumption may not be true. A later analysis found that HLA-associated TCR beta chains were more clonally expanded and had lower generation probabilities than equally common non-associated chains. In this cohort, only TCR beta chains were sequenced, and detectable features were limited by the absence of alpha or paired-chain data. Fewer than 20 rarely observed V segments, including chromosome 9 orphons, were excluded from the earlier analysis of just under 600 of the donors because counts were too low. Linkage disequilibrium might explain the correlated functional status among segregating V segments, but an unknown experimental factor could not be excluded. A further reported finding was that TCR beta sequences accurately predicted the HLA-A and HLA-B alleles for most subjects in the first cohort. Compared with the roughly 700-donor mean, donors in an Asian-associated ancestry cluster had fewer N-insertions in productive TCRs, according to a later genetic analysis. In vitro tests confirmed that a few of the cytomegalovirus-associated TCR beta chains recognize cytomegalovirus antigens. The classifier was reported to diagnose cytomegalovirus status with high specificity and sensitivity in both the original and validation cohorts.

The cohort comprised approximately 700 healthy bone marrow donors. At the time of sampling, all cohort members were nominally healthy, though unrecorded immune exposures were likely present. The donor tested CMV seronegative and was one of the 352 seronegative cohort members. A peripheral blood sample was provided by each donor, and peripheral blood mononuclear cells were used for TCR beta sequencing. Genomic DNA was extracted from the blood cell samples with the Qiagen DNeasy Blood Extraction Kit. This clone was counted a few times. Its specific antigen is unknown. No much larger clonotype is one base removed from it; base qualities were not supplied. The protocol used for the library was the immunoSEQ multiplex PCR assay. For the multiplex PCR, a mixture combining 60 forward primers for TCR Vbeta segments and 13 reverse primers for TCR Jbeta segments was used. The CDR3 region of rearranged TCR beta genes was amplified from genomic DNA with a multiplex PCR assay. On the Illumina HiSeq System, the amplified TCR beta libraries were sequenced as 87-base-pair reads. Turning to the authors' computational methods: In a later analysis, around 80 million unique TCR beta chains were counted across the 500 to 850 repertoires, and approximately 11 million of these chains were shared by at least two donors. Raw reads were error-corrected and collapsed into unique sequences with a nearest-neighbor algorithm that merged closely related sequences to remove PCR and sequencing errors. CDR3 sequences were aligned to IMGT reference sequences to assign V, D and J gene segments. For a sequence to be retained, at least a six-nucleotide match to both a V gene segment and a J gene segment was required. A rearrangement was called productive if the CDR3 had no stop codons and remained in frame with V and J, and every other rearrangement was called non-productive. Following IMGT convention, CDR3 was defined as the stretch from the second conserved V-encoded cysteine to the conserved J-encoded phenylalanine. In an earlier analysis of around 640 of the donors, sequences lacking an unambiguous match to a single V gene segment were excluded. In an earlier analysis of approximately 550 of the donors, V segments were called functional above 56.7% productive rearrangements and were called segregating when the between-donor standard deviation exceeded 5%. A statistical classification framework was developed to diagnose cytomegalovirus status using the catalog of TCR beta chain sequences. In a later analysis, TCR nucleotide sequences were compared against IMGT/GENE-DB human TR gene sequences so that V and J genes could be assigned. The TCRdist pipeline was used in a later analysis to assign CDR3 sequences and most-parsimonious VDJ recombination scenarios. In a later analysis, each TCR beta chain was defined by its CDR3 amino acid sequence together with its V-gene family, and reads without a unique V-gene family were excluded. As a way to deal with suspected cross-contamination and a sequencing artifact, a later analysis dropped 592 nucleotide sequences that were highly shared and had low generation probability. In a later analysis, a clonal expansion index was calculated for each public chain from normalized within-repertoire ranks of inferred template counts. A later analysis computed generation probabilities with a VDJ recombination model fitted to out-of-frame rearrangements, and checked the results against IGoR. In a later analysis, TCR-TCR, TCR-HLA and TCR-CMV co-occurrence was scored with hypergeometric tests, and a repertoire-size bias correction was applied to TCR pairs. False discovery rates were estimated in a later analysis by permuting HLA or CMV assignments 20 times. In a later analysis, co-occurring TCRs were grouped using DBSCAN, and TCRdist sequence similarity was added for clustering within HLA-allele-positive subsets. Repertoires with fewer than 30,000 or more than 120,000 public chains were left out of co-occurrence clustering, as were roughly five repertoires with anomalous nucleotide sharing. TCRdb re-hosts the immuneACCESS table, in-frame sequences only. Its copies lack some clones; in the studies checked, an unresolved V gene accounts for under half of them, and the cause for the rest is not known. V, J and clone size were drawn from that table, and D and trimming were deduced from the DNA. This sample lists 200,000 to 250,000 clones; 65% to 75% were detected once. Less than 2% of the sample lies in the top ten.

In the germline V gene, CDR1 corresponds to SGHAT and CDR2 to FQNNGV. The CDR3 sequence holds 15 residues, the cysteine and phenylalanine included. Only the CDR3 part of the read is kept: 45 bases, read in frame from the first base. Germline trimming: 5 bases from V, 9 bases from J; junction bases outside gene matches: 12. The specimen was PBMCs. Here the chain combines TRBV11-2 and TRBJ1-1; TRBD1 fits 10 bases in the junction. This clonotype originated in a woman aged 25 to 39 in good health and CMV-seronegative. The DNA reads TGTGCCAGCAGCCGTGACAGGGGGCGCCGGGGAAAAGCTTTCTTT. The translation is CASSRDRGRRGKAFF.